The rows below give T cell receptor beta chains drawn from one sample of a study of technical replicates of blood from several donors. Repertoires were generated with immunoSEQ multiplex PCR, while TCRdb's copy carries only in-frame clones and drops some. The sample includes roughly 79,000 clones, 85% to 95% of them seen just once. The sample was T cells isolated from PBMCs. The receptors here all came from a human donor in good health. Each CDR3 is given with its conserved first and last residue. Each record gives: V gene, J gene, D gene, clone size, CDR3 DNA, CDR3 protein. The D gene is left open where the match is weak. A row's size may be missing; if present it is once, few, many or a size class.

v_call: TRBV19; j_call: TRBJ1-1; d_call: NA; clone_size: once; cdr3_nt: TGTGCCAGTAGTATGGGGCGGGAAGCTTTCTTT; cdr3_aa: CASSMGREAFF
v_call: TRBV7-2; j_call: TRBJ2-5; d_call: NA; clone_size: NA; cdr3_nt: TGTGCCAGCAGCCCATTGCAGAAAGAGACCCAGTACTTC; cdr3_aa: CASSPLQKETQYF
v_call: TRBV7-2; j_call: TRBJ2-1; d_call: NA; clone_size: NA; cdr3_nt: TGTGCCAGCAGCTTAGTCCGAGGCAATGAGCAGTTCTTC; cdr3_aa: CASSLVRGNEQFF
v_call: TRBV9; j_call: TRBJ2-7; d_call: TRBD1; clone_size: NA; cdr3_nt: TGTGCCAGCAGTCCCTCCGGGACAGGGTTATACGAGCAGTACTTC; cdr3_aa: CASSPSGTGLYEQYF
v_call: TRBV18; j_call: TRBJ2-7; d_call: TRBD2; clone_size: NA; cdr3_nt: TGTGCCAGCTCAGGGCAGCGGGATTCCTACGAGCAGTACTTC; cdr3_aa: CASSGQRDSYEQYF
v_call: TRBV28; j_call: TRBJ2-5; d_call: NA; clone_size: NA; cdr3_nt: TGTGCCAGCAGCCGGCGGGGACTCCAAGAGACCCAGTACTTC; cdr3_aa: CASSRRGLQETQYF
v_call: TRBV7-2; j_call: TRBJ1-5; d_call: NA; clone_size: NA; cdr3_nt: TGTGCCAGCAGCTTAGAGGGGGAACGTAATCAGCCCCAGCATTTT; cdr3_aa: CASSLEGERNQPQHF
v_call: TRBV9; j_call: TRBJ1-4; d_call: NA; clone_size: NA; cdr3_nt: TGTGCCAGCAGCGTTCGATCGGGGGGTCCCCTTCGGGAAAAACTGTTTTTT; cdr3_aa: CASSVRSGGPLREKLFF
v_call: TRBV10-3; j_call: TRBJ2-3; d_call: NA; clone_size: NA; cdr3_nt: TGTGCCAGCTCAACAGGGCGGTCCGCAGATACGCAGTATTTT; cdr3_aa: CASSTGRSADTQYF
v_call: TRBV7-3; j_call: TRBJ1-3; d_call: NA; clone_size: NA; cdr3_nt: TGTGCCAGCAGCTTAAGCGCGGCACAAGCCTCTGGAAACACCATATATTTT; cdr3_aa: CASSLSAAQASGNTIYF
v_call: TRBV29-1; j_call: TRBJ1-1; d_call: NA; clone_size: NA; cdr3_nt: TGCAGCGTTGAGGTGAATGTCGGTCGAATAGCTTTCTTT; cdr3_aa: CSVEVNVGRIAFF
v_call: TRBV27; j_call: TRBJ1-4; d_call: NA; clone_size: NA; cdr3_nt: TGTGCCAGCAGTTTTTCCGGAGGGCTTGAAAAACTGTTTTTT; cdr3_aa: CASSFSGGLEKLFF
v_call: TRBV7-3; j_call: TRBJ1-2; d_call: NA; clone_size: NA; cdr3_nt: TGTGCCAGCAGCTTCATACGTCGGGATAACTATGGCTACACCTTC; cdr3_aa: CASSFIRRDNYGYTF
v_call: TRBV29-1; j_call: TRBJ2-7; d_call: NA; clone_size: NA; cdr3_nt: TGCAGCGTTGGACAGGCCATCTACGAGCAGTACTTC; cdr3_aa: CSVGQAIYEQYF
v_call: TRBV4-2; j_call: TRBJ2-3; d_call: NA; clone_size: NA; cdr3_nt: TGTGCCAGCAGCCAAGATCCTCTCACAGATACGCAGTATTTT; cdr3_aa: CASSQDPLTDTQYF
v_call: TRBV14; j_call: TRBJ2-1; d_call: NA; clone_size: NA; cdr3_nt: TGTGCCAGCAGCCAAGAGATCACAGCCAGCTTCAATGAGCAGTTCTTC; cdr3_aa: CASSQEITASFNEQFF
v_call: TRBV7-7; j_call: TRBJ2-1; d_call: TRBD2; clone_size: NA; cdr3_nt: TGTGCCAGCAGCCCGAACGGGAGGGTTTCTAATGAGCAGTTCTTC; cdr3_aa: CASSPNGRVSNEQFF
v_call: TRBV19; j_call: TRBJ1-1; d_call: NA; clone_size: NA; cdr3_nt: TGTGCCAGTAGTATAGTAGGCGGGACTGAAGCTTTCTTT; cdr3_aa: CASSIVGGTEAFF
v_call: TRBV7-9; j_call: TRBJ2-5; d_call: NA; clone_size: NA; cdr3_nt: TGTGCCAGCAGCTTAGGCGGGACCCAGTACTTC; cdr3_aa: CASSLGGTQYF
v_call: TRBV5-4; j_call: TRBJ2-5; d_call: TRBD2; clone_size: NA; cdr3_nt: TGTGCCAGCAGCCGGACTAGCGCAGAAGAGACCCAGTACTTC; cdr3_aa: CASSRTSAEETQYF
v_call: TRBV28; j_call: TRBJ1-4; d_call: TRBD1; clone_size: NA; cdr3_nt: TGTGCCAGCAGTTTCAGACAGGGAAATGAAAAACTGTTTTTT; cdr3_aa: CASSFRQGNEKLFF
v_call: TRBV27; j_call: TRBJ2-7; d_call: TRBD2; clone_size: NA; cdr3_nt: TGTGCCAGCAGTTTAAGGCGGGAGAGTGAGCAGTACTTC; cdr3_aa: CASSLRRESEQYF
v_call: TRBV28; j_call: TRBJ1-4; d_call: NA; clone_size: NA; cdr3_nt: TGTGCCAGCAGCTTCTGGGGAGATAATGAAAAACTGTTTTTT; cdr3_aa: CASSFWGDNEKLFF
v_call: TRBV28; j_call: TRBJ2-7; d_call: TRBD1; clone_size: NA; cdr3_nt: TGTGCCAGCAGCCCCAGGACAGGGAATCTGCACTATTTTTCCTACGAGCAGTACTTC; cdr3_aa: CASSPRTGNLHYFSYEQYF
v_call: TRBV28; j_call: TRBJ1-2; d_call: NA; clone_size: NA; cdr3_nt: TGTGCCAGCAGTTTCCATACCGCAGGGGTTAATGGCTACACCTTC; cdr3_aa: CASSFHTAGVNGYTF
v_call: TRBV19; j_call: TRBJ1-5; d_call: NA; clone_size: NA; cdr3_nt: TGTGCCAGTAGCGACACAGGCAATCAGCCCCAGCATTTT; cdr3_aa: CASSDTGNQPQHF
v_call: TRBV19; j_call: TRBJ2-1; d_call: TRBD2; clone_size: NA; cdr3_nt: TGTGCCAGTAGTCCCCTAGCGGTCTCCTACAATGAGCAGTTCTTC; cdr3_aa: CASSPLAVSYNEQFF
v_call: TRBV6-1; j_call: TRBJ1-4; d_call: NA; clone_size: NA; cdr3_nt: TGTGCCAGCAGCCAACAGAAGGGGTCTGGGGAAAAACTGTTTTTT; cdr3_aa: CASSQQKGSGEKLFF
v_call: TRBV11-2; j_call: TRBJ1-5; d_call: NA; clone_size: once; cdr3_nt: TGTGCCAGCAGCCGAAGGACTAATAGCAATCAGCCCCAGCATTTT; cdr3_aa: CASSRRTNSNQPQHF
v_call: TRBV7-9; j_call: TRBJ2-3; d_call: NA; clone_size: NA; cdr3_nt: TGTGCCAGCAGCTCGACTCCGCGCACAGATACGCAGTATTTT; cdr3_aa: CASSSTPRTDTQYF
v_call: TRBV7-9; j_call: TRBJ1-4; d_call: NA; clone_size: NA; cdr3_nt: TGTGCCAGCAGCCTCATGGGGCAAAAACTGTTTTTT; cdr3_aa: CASSLMGQKLFF
v_call: TRBV6-1; j_call: TRBJ1-1; d_call: NA; clone_size: NA; cdr3_nt: TGTGCCAGCAGTGAATCAAGCTACACTGAAGCTTTCTTT; cdr3_aa: CASSESSYTEAFF
v_call: TRBV9; j_call: TRBJ2-7; d_call: TRBD2; clone_size: NA; cdr3_nt: TGTGCCAGCAGCGTAGGGACTAGCGGGAGTGGGGTGTACGAGCAGTACTTC; cdr3_aa: CASSVGTSGSGVYEQYF
v_call: TRBV2; j_call: TRBJ1-2; d_call: NA; clone_size: NA; cdr3_nt: TGTGCCAGCACGGAGGGCCAGGACTATGGCTACACCTTC; cdr3_aa: CASTEGQDYGYTF
v_call: TRBV15; j_call: TRBJ2-6; d_call: NA; clone_size: NA; cdr3_nt: TGTGCCACCAGTAAGAGGTCGCAGGGAAGTAGCTCTGGGGCCAACGTCCTGACTTTC; cdr3_aa: CATSKRSQGSSSGANVLTF
v_call: TRBV9; j_call: TRBJ2-1; d_call: TRBD2; clone_size: NA; cdr3_nt: TGTGCCAGCAGCCGGTTCGGGGGAGGGATTTACAATGAGCAGTTCTTC; cdr3_aa: CASSRFGGGIYNEQFF
v_call: TRBV6-5; j_call: TRBJ2-2; d_call: TRBD2; clone_size: NA; cdr3_nt: TGTGCCAGCAGTACCGGACTAGCACCCGGGGAGCTGTTTTTT; cdr3_aa: CASSTGLAPGELFF
v_call: TRBV9; j_call: TRBJ2-1; d_call: NA; clone_size: NA; cdr3_nt: TGTGCCAGCAGCGTAGGGGGGACACAATCCTACAATGAGCAGTTCTTC; cdr3_aa: CASSVGGTQSYNEQFF
v_call: TRBV11-2; j_call: TRBJ2-2; d_call: NA; clone_size: NA; cdr3_nt: TGTGCCAGCAGCTCGGCCGGAGGGCGAGGGACCGGGGAGCTGTTTTTT; cdr3_aa: CASSSAGGRGTGELFF
v_call: TRBV7-2; j_call: TRBJ2-7; d_call: NA; clone_size: NA; cdr3_nt: TGTGCCAGCAGCTTGCAGGCCGCGAGTTACGAGCAGTACTTC; cdr3_aa: CASSLQAASYEQYF